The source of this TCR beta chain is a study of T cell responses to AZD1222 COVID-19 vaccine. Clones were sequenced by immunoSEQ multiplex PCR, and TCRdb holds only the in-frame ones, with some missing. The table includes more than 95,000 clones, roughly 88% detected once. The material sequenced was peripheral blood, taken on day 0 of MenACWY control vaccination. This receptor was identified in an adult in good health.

The CDR3 sequence is CAWSRGGRVNTGELFF. DNA for the CDR3: TGTGCCTGGAGTAGGGGGGGCAGGGTGAACACCGGGGAGCTGTTTTTT. This chain connects TRBV30 to TRBJ2-2; D may be TRBD2 (7 bases). Germline values: CDR1 GTSNPN, CDR2 SVGIG (reference sequence). V was shortened by 2 bases and J by 1 base, with 14 bases between the two germline ends. The CDR3 loop spans 16 amino acids.